This entry concerns a single TCR beta chain. Its specificity is unknown. The sample originates from a study of beta chain features in type 1 diabetes. Averaging roughly 110 mL, one heparinised blood draw was given by each donor. Post-sort purity exceeded 98% for all sorted populations. CDR3 length equals 17 residues. With V trimmed by 5 bases and J by 5 bases, 12 bases remained unmatched. Germline loops: CDR1 SGHTA, CDR2 FQGNSA. Every bit of the isolated RNA underwent reverse transcription, so sequencing read expressed TCRB transcripts. The protocol was immunoSEQ multiplex PCR, while the TCRdb copy is restricted to in-frame clones and leaves out a portion. This repertoire shows a few hundred thousand clones, over 8.5% found once; its top ten account for approximately 0.55%. Overall study results and limits: Type 1 diabetes patients had VDJ junctions that carried fewer insertions and more deletions. Moderately but significantly shorter TCRB CDR3s were found in Type 1 diabetes patients in all four CD4+ subsets. Within patients, naive, central memory and Treg TCRB repertoires seemed more similar than within healthy donors.

Sequenced: central memory CD4+ T cells from blood. The V and J genes are TRBV7-2 and TRBJ2-3; 11 bases are a match to TRBD2. The TCR comes from a man in his thirties or forties with type 1 diabetes. The CDR3 nucleotides read TGTGCCAGCAGCAGGAATATAGCGGGAGGGCCAAAAGATACGCAGTATTTT. Its protein is CASSRNIAGGPKDTQYF.